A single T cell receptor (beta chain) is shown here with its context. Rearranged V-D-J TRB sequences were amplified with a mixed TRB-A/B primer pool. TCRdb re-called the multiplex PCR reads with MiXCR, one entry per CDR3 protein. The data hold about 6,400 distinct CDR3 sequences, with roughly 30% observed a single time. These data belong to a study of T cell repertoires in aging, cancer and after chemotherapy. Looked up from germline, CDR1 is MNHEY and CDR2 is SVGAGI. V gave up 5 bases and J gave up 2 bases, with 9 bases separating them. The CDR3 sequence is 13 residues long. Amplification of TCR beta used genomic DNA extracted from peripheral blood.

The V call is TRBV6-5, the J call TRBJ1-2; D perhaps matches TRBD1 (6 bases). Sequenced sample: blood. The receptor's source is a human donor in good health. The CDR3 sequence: CASSTGQNYGYTF. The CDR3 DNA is TGTGCCAGCAGTACCGGACAGAACTATGGCTACACCTTC.